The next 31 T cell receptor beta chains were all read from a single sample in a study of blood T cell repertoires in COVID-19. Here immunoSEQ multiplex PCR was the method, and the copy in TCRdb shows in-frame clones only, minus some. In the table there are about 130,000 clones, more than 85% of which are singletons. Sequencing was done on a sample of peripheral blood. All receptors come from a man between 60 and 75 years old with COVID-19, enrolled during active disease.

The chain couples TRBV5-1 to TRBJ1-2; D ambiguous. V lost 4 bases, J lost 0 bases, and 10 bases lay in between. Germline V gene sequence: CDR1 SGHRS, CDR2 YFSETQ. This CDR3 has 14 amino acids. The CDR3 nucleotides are TGCGCCAGCAGCATCTCGACATCTAACTATGGCTACACCTTC. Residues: CASSISTSNYGYTF.

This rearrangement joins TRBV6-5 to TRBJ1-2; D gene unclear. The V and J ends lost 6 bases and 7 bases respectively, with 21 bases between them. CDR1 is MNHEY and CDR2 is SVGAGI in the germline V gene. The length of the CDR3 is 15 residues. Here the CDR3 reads CASSFQSALGGGYTF. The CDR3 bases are TGTGCCAGCAGCTTCCAGTCGGCGCTGGGAGGTGGCTACACCTTC.

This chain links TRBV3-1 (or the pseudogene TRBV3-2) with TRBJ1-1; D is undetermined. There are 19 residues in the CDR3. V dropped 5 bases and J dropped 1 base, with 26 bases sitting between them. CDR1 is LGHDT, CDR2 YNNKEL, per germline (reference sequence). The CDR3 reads CASSETFRSARKGNTEAFF. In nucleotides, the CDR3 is TGTGCCAGCAGCGAAACTTTTCGGAGCGCCCGTAAAGGGAACACTGAAGCTTTCTTT.

CDR3 sequence: CASSPPLTDTQYF. CDR3 nucleotide sequence: TGTGCCAGCTCACCACCCTTAACAGATACGCAGTATTTT. The gene calls are TRBV18 and TRBJ2-3; D remains unclear. CDR3 size: 13 residues. With 0 bases removed from V and 3 bases from J, the gap between germline ends came to 4 bases. CDR1 and CDR2 from the germline V gene are KGHSH and LQKENI.

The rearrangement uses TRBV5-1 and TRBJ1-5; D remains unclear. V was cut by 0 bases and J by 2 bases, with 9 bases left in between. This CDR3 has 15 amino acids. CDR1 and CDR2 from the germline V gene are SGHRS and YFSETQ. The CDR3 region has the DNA TGCGCCAGCAGCTTGGCCGGGTCTCGCAATCAGCCCCAGCATTTT. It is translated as CASSLAGSRNQPQHF.

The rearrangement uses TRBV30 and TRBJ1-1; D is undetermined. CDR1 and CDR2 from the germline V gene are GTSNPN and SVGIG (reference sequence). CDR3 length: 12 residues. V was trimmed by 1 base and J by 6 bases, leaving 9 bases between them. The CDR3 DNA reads TGTGCCTGGAGTGAATACCGAGCTGAAGCTTTCTTT. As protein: CAWSEYRAEAFF.

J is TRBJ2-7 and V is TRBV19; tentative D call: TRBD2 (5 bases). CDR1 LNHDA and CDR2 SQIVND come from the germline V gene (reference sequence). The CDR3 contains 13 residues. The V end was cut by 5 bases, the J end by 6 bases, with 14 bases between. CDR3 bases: TGTGCCAGTAGTTCCAGCCCCCTAGCCGAGCAGTACTTC. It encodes CASSSSPLAEQYF.

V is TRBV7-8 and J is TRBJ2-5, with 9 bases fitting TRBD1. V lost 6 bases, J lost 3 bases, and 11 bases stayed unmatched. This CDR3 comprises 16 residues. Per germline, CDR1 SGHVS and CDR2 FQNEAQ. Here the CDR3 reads CASRLTTGGGEETQYF. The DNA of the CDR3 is TGTGCCAGCAGGCTGACTACAGGGGGCGGGGAAGAGACCCAGTACTTC.

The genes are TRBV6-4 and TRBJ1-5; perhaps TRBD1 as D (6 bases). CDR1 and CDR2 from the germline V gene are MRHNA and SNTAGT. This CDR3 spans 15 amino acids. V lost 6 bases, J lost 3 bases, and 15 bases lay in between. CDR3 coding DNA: TGTGCCAGCAGCCTGACATGGGACAACAATCAGCCCCAGCATTTT. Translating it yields CASSLTWDNNQPQHF.

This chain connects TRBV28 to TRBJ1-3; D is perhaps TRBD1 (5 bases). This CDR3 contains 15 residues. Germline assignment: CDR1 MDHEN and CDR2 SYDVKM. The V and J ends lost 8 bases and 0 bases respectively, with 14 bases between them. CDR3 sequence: CASGAASYSGNTIYF. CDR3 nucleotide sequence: TGTGCCAGCGGGGCGGCATCTTACTCTGGAAACACCATATATTTT.

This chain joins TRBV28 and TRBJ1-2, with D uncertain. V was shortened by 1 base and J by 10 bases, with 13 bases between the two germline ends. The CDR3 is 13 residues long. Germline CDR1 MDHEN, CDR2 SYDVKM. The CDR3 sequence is CASSLLGRSDYTF. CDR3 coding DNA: TGTGCCAGCAGTTTATTGGGGAGAAGCGACTACACCTTC.

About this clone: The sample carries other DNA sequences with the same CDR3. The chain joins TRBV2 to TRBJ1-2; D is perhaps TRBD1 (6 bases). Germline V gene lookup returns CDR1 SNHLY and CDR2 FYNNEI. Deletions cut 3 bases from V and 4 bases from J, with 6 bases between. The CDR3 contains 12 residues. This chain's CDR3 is CASSEDSYGYTF. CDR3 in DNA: TGTGCCAGCAGTGAGGACAGCTATGGCTACACCTTC. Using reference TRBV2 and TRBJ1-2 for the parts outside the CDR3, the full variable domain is EPEVTQTPSHQVTQMGQEVILRCVPISNHLYFYWYRQILGQKVEFLVSFYNNEISEKSEIFDDQFSVERPDGSNFTLKIRSTKLEDSAMYFCASSEDSYGYTFGSGTRLTVV.

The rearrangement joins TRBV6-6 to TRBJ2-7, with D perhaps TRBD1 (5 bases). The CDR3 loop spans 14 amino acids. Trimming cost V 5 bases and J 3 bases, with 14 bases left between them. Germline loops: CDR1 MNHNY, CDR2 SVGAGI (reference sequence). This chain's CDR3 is CASSPSGKSYEQYF. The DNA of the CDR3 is TGTGCCAGCAGTCCCTCAGGGAAAAGCTACGAGCAGTACTTC.

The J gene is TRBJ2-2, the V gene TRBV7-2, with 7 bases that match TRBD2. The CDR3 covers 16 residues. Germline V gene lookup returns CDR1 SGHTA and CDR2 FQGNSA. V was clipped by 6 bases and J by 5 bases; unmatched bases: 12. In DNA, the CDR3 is TGTGCCAGCAGTAGAGCCCCGCGGGACTATACCGGGGAGCTGTTTTTT. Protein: CASSRAPRDYTGELFF.

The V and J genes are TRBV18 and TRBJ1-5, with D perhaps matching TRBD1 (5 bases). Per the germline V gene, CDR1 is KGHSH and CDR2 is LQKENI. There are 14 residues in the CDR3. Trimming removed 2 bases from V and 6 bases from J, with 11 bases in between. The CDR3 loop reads CASSPARDFQPQHF. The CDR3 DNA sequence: TGTGCCAGCTCACCAGCCAGGGATTTTCAGCCCCAGCATTTT.

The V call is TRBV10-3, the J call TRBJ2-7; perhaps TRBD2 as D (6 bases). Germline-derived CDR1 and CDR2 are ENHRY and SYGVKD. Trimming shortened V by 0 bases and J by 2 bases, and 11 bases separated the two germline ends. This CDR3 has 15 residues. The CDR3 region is CAISESTGETYEQYF. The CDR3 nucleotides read TGTGCCATCAGTGAGTCTACGGGGGAGACCTACGAGCAGTACTTC.

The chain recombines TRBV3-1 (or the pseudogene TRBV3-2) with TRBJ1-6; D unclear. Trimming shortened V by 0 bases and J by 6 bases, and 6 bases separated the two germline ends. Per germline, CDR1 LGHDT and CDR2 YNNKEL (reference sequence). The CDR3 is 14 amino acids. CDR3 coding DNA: TGTGCCAGCAGCCAAGACACAGCTAATTCACCCCTCCACTTT. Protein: CASSQDTANSPLHF.

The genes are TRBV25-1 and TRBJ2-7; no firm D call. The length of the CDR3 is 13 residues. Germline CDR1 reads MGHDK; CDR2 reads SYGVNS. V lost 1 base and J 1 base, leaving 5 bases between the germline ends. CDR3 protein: CASSESGSYEQYF. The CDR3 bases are TGTGCCAGCAGTGAATCCGGGTCCTACGAGCAGTACTTC.

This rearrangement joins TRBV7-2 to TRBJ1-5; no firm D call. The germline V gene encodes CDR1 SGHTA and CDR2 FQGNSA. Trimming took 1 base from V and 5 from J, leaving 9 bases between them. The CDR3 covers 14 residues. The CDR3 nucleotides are TGTGCCAGCAGCTTAGGCGGCCCTGATCAGCCCCAGCATTTT. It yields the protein CASSLGGPDQPQHF.

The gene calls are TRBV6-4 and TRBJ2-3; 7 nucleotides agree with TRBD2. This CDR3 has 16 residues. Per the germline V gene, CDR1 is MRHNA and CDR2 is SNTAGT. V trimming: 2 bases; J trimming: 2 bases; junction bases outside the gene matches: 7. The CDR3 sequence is CASSDRSGETTDTQYF. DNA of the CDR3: TGTGCCAGCAGTGACCGAAGCGGGGAGACCACAGATACGCAGTATTTT.

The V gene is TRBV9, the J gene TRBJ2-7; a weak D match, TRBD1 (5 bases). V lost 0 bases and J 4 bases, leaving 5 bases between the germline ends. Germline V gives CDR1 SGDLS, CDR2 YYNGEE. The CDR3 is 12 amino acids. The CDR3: CASSVDRYEQYF. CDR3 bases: TGTGCCAGCAGCGTAGACAGGTACGAGCAGTACTTC.

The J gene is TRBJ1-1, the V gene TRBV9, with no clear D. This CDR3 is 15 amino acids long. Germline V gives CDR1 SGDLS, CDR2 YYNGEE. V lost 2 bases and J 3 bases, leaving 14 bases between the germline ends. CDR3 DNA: TGTGCCAGCAGCGTGTACCCCGGGTCGGACACTGAAGCTTTCTTT. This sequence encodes CASSVYPGSDTEAFF.

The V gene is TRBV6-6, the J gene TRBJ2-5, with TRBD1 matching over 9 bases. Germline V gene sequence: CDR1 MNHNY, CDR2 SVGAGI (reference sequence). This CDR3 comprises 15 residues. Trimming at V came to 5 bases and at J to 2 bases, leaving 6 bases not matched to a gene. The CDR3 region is CASSNRQGGQETQYF. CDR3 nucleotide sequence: TGTGCCAGCAGTAACCGACAGGGGGGACAAGAGACCCAGTACTTC.

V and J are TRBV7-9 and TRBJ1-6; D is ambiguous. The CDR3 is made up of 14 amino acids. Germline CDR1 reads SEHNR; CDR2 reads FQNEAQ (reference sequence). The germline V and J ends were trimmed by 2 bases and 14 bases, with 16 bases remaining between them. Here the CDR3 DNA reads TGTGCCAGCAGCTTAATGGAGGTGGCAGGCACCCTCCACTTT. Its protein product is CASSLMEVAGTLHF.

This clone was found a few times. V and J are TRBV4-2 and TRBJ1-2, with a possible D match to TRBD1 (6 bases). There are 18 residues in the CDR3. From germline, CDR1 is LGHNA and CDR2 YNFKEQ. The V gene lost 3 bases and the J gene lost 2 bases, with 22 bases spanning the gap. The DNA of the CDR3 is TGTGCCAGCAGCCATCCCCCTAAGGGGACAACCATAAACTATGGCTACACCTTC. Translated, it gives CASSHPPKGTTINYGYTF.

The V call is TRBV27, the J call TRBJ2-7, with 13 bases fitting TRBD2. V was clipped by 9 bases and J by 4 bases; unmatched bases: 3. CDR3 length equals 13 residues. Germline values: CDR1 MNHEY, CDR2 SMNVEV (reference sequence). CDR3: CASRLAGGYEQYF. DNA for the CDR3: TGTGCCAGTCGACTAGCGGGGGGATACGAGCAGTACTTC.

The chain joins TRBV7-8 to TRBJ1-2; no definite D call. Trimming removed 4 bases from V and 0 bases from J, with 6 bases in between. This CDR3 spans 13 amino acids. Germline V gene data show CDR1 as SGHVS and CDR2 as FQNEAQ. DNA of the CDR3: TGTGCCAGCAGCTCTACCTCTAACTATGGCTACACCTTC. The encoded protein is CASSSTSNYGYTF.

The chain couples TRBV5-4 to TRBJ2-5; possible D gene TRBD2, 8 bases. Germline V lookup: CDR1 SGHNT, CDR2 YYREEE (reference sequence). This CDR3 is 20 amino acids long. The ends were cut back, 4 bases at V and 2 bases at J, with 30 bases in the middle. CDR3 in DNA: TGTGCCAGCAGCACGAAGGGACAGCGGGGGCTTAGGGGGAGTCAAGAGACCCAGTACTTC. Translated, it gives CASSTKGQRGLRGSQETQYF. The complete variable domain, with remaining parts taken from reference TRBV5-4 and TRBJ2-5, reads ETGVTQSPTHLIKTRGQQVTLRCSSQSGHNTVSWYQQALGQGPQFIFQYYREEENGRGNFPPRFSGLQFPNYSSELNVNALELDDSALYLCASSTKGQRGLRGSQETQYFGPGTRLLVL.

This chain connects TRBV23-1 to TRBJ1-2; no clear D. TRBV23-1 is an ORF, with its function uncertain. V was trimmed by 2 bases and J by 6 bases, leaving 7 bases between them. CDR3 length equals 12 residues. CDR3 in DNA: TGCGCCAGCAGTCAAGATGGAGATGGCTACACCTTC. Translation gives CASSQDGDGYTF.

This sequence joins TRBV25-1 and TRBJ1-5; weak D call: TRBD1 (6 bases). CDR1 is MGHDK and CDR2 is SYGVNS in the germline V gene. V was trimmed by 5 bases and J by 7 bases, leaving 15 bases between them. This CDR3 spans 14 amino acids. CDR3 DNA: TGTGCCAGCAGTACGGGCAGGGGCGACCAGCCCCAGCATTTT. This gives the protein CASSTGRGDQPQHF.

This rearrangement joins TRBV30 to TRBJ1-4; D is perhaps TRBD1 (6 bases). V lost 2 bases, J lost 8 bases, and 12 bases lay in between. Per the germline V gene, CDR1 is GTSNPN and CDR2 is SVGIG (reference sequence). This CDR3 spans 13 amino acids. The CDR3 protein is CAWSQGLIEKLFF. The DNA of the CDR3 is TGTGCCTGGAGTCAGGGGTTAATAGAAAAACTGTTTTTT. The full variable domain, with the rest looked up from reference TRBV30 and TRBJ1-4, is SQTIHQWPATLVQPVGSPLSLECTVEGTSNPNLYWYRQAAGRGLQLLFYSVGIGQISSEVPQNLSASRPQDRQFILSSKKLLLSDSGFYLCAWSQGLIEKLFFGSGTQLSVL.